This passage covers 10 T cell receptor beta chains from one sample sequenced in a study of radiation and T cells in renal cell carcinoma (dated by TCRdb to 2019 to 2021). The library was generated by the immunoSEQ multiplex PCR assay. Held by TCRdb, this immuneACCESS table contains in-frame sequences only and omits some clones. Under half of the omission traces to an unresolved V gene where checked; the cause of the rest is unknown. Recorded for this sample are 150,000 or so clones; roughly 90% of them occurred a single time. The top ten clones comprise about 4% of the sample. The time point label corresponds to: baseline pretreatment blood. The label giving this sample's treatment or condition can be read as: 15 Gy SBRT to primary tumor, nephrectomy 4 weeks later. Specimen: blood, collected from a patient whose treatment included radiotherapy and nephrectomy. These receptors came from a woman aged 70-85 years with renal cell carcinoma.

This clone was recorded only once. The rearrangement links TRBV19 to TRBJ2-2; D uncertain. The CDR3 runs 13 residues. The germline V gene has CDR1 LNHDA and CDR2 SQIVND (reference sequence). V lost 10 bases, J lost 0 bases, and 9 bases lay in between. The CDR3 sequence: CATSTTNTGELFF. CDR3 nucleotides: TGTGCCACCTCTACCACGAACACCGGGGAGCTGTTTTTT. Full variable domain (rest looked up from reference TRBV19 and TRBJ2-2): DGGITQSPKYLFRKEGQNVTLSCEQNLNHDAMYWYRQDPGQGLRLIYYSQIVNDFQKGDIAEGYSVSREKKESFPLTVTSAQKNPTAFYLCATSTTNTGELFFGEGSRLTVL.

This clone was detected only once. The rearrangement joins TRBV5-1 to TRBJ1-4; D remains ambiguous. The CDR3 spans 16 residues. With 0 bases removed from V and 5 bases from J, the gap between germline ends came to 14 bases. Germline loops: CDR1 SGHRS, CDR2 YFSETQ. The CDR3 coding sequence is TGCGCCAGCAGCTTGGGACTTAAGGGCCAAAATGAAAAACTGTTTTTT. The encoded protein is CASSLGLKGQNEKLFF.

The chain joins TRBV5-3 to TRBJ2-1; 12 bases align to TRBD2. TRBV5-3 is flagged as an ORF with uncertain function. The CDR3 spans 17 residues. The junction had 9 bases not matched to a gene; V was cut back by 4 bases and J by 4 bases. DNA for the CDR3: TGTGCCAGAAGCAACCCCAGGACTAGCGGGGTTTACAATGAGCAGTTCTTC. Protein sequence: CARSNPRTSGVYNEQFF.

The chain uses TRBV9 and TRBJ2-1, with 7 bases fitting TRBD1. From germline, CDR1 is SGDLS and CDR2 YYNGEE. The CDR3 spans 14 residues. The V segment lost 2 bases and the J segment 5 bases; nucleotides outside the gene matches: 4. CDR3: CASSVRDRDNEQFF. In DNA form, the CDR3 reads TGTGCCAGCAGCGTGAGGGACAGAGACAATGAGCAGTTCTTC.

The DNA of the CDR3 is TGTGCCAGCAGCGCTCAACAGGGGGTTGGCTACACCTTC. It is translated as CASSAQQGVGYTF. This sequence joins TRBV7-6 and TRBJ1-2; 8 nucleotides agree with TRBD1. CDR1 and CDR2 (germline): SGHVS, FNYEAQ. This CDR3 contains 13 residues. V was clipped by 5 bases and J by 7 bases; unmatched bases: 6.

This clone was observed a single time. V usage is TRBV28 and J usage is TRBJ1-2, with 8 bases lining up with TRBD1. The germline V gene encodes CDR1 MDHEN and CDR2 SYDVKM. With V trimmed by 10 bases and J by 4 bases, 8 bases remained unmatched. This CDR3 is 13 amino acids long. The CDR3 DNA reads TGTGCCATAACGACAGGGGCCTCCTATGGCTACACCTTC. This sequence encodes CAITTGASYGYTF.

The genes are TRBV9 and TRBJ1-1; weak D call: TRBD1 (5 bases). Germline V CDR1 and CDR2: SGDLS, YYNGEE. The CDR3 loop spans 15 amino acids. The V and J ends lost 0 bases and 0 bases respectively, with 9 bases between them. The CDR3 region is CASSVGGSLNTEAFF. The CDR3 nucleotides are TGTGCCAGCAGCGTAGGGGGCAGTTTGAACACTGAAGCTTTCTTT.

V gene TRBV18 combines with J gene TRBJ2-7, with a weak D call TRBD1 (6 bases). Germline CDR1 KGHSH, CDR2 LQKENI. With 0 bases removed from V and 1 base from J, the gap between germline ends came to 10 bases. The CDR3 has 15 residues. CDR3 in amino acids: CASSPPGTFSYEQYF. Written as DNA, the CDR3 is TGTGCCAGCTCACCACCCGGGACATTTTCCTACGAGCAGTACTTC.

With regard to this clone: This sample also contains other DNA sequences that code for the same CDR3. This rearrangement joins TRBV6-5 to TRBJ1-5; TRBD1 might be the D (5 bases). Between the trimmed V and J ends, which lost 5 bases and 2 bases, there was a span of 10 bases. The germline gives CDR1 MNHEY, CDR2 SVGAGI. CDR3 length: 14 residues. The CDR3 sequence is CASSPGRGNQPQHF. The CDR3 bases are TGTGCCAGCAGTCCCGGCAGGGGCAATCAGCCCCAGCATTTT.

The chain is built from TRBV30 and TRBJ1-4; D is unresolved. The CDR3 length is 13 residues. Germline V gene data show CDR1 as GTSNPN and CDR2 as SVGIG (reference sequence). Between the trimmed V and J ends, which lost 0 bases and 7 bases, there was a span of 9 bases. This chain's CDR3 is CAWSVNAGEKLFF. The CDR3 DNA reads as TGTGCCTGGAGTGTAAATGCGGGTGAAAAACTGTTTTTT.